One T cell receptor beta chain is described in this entry. Its cognate antigen is unknown. This sample is drawn from a study of OX40 agonist ivuxolimab in advanced cancers. For the study at large: Hepatocellular carcinoma, melanoma, renal cell or head and neck cancer affected the dose-escalation patients. Under the entry rules, prior anti-PD-1, anti-PD-L1 or anti-CTLA-4 therapy was allowed, and more than 35% had some. The mean age was roughly 60 years, ranging from about 23 to 79, with 82.7% of participants male. Study-wide points: Fewer expanded clones were found on average in CD4+ than in CD8+ T cells.

Clones were sequenced by immunoSEQ multiplex PCR, and TCRdb holds only the in-frame ones, with some missing. Here the sample spans 55,000 to 80,000 clones, more than 75% being singletons. The CDR3 loop spans 15 amino acids. J was trimmed by 4 bases and V by 4 bases; bases with no gene match: 5. The V gene's germline CDR1 is SGHTA and CDR2 FQGNSA. The source of this sequence is an adult with an advanced solid tumor such as melanoma, head and neck, liver or kidney cancer. Sequenced material: CD4+ or CD8+ T cells sorted from blood, taken in a trial of the OX40 agonist ivuxolimab. The rearrangement uses TRBV7-2 and TRBJ2-1; 9 bases align to TRBD2. The CDR3 bases are TGTGCCAGCAGCTCTTACAGCGGGGGGTACAATGAGCAGTTCTTC. Protein product: CASSSYSGGYNEQFF.